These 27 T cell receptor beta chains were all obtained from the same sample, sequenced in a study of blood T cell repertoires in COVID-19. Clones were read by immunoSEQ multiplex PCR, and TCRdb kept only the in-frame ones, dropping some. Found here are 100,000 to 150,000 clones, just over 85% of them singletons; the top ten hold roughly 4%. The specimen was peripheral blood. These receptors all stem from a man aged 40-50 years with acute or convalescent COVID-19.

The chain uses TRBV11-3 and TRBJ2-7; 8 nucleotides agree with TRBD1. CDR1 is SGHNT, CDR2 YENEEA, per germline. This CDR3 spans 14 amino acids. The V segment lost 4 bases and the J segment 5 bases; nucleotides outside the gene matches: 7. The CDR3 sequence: CASSSQGANHEQYF. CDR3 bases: TGTGCCAGCAGCTCCCAGGGGGCCAACCACGAGCAGTACTTC. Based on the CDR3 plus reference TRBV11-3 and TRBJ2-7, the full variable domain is EAGVVQSPRYKIIEKKQPVAFWCNPISGHNTLYWYLQNLGQGPELLIRYENEEAVDDSQLPKDRFSAERLKGVDSTLKIQPAELGDSAVYLCASSSQGANHEQYFGPGTRLTVT.

CDR3 DNA sequence: TGTGCCAGCAGCCCTGGGCCAAATTCACCCCTCCACTTT. The encoded protein is CASSPGPNSPLHF. This sequence joins TRBV7-2 and TRBJ1-6; D not resolved. Trimming took off 5 bases at V and 7 bases at J, with 9 bases between the two ends. Germline V gene lookup returns CDR1 SGHTA and CDR2 FQGNSA. The CDR3 totals 13 residues.

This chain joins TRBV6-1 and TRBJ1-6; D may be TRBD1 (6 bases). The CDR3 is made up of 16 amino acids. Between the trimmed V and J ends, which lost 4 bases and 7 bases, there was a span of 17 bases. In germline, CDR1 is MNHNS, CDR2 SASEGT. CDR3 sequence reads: CASSASNRVGNSPLHF. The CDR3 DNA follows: TGTGCCAGCAGTGCATCTAACAGGGTAGGGAATTCACCCCTCCACTTT.

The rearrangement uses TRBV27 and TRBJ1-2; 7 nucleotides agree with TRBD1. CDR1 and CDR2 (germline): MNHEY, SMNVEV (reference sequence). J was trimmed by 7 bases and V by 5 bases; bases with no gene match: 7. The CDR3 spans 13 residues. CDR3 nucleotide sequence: TGTGCCAGCAGTCCGGGACAGTCGGGTGGCTACACCTTC. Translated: CASSPGQSGGYTF.

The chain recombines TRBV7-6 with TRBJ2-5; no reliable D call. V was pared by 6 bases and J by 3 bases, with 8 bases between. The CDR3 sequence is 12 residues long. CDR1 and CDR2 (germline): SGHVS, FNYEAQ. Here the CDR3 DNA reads TGTGCCAGCAGAAACTTGAAAGAGACCCAGTACTTC. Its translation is CASRNLKETQYF.

The CDR3 spells CASSDSGEFRGTDTQYF. The CDR3 DNA is TGTGCCAGCAGTGATTCGGGGGAATTTCGGGGCACAGATACGCAGTATTTT. The chain links TRBV2 to TRBJ2-3, with a tentative D call TRBD2 (6 bases). The CDR3 loop spans 17 amino acids. V was shortened by 3 bases and J by 1 base, with 17 bases between the two germline ends. CDR1 and CDR2 from the germline V gene are SNHLY and FYNNEI. The whole variable domain, remainder taken from reference TRBV2 and TRBJ2-3, is EPEVTQTPSHQVTQMGQEVILRCVPISNHLYFYWYRQILGQKVEFLVSFYNNEISEKSEIFDDQFSVERPDGSNFTLKIRSTKLEDSAMYFCASSDSGEFRGTDTQYFGPGTRLTVL.

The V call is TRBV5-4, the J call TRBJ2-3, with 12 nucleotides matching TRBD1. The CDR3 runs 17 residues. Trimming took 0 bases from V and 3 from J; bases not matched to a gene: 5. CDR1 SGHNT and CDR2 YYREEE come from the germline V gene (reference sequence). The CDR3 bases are TGTGCCAGCAGCTTGGACGGGACAGGGGGCTTGACAGATACGCAGTATTTT. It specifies CASSLDGTGGLTDTQYF.

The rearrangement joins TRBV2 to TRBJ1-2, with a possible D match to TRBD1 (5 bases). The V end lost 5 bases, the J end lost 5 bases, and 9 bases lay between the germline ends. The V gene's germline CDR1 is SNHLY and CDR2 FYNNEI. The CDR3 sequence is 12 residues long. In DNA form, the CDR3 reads TGTGCCAGCAGTAGACAGTCATATGGCTACACCTTC. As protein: CASSRQSYGYTF.

The chain's CDR3 is CASSLSDRGYLQYF. CDR3 nucleotides: TGTGCCAGCAGTTTATCCGACAGGGGGTACCTTCAGTACTTC. V and J are TRBV27 and TRBJ2-4; 9 bases line up with TRBD1. CDR3 size: 14 residues. The germline CDR1 and CDR2 sequences are MNHEY and SMNVEV (reference sequence). Trimming at V came to 0 bases and at J to 11 bases, leaving 5 bases not matched to a gene.

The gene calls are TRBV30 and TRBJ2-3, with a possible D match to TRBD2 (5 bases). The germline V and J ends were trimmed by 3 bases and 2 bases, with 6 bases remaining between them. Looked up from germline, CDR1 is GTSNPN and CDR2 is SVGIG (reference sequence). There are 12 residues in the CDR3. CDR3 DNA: TGTGCCTGGAGCGGGAACACAGATACGCAGTATTTT. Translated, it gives CAWSGNTDTQYF.

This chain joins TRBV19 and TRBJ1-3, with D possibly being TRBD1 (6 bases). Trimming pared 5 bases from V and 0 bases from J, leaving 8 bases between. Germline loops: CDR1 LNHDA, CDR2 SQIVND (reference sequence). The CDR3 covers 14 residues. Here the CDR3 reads CASSQGSSGNTIYF. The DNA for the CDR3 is TGTGCCAGTAGTCAGGGGAGCTCTGGAAACACCATATATTTT.

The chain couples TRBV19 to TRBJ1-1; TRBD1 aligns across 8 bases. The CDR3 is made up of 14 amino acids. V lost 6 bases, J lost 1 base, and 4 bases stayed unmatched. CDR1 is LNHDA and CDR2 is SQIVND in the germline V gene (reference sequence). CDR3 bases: TGTGCCAGTAGCCCAGGACAGGGGAACACTGAAGCTTTCTTT. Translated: CASSPGQGNTEAFF.

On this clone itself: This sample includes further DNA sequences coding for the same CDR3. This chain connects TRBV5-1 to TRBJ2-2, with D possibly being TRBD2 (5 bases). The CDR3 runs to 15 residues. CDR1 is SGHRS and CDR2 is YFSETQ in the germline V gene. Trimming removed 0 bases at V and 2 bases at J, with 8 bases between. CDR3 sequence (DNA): TGCGCCAGCAGCTTGGATGGAGGCAACACCGGGGAGCTGTTTTTT. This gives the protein CASSLDGGNTGELFF.

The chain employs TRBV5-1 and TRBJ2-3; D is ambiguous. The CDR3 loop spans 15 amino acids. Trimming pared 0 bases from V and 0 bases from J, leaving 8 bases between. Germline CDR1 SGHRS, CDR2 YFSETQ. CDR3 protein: CASSLGRASTDTQYF. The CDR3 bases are TGCGCCAGCAGCTTGGGCCGAGCCAGCACAGATACGCAGTATTTT.

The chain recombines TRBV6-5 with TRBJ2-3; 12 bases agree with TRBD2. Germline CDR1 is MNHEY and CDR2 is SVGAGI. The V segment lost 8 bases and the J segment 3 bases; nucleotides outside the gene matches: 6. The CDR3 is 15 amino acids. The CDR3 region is CASWGTSGFTDTQYF. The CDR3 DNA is TGTGCCAGCTGGGGGACTAGCGGGTTTACAGATACGCAGTATTTT.

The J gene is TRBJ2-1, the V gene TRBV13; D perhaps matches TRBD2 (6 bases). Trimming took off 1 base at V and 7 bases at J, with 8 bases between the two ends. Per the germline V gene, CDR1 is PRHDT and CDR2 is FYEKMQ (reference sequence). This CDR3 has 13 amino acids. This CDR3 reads CASSLVSGNEQFF. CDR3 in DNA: TGTGCCAGCAGCTTAGTGAGCGGGAATGAGCAGTTCTTC.

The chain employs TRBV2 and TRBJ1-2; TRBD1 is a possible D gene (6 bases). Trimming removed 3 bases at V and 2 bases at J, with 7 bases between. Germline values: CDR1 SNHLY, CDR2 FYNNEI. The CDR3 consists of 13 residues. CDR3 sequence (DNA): TGTGCCAGCAGTGATCAGGGGAACTATGGCTACACCTTC. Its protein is CASSDQGNYGYTF.

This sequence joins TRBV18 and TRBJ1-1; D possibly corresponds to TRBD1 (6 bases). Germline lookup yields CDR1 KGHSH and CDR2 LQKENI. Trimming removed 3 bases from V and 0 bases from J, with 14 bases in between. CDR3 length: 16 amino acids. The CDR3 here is CASSPQTGSMNTEAFF. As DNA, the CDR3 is TGTGCCAGCTCACCCCAGACAGGTTCCATGAACACTGAAGCTTTCTTT.

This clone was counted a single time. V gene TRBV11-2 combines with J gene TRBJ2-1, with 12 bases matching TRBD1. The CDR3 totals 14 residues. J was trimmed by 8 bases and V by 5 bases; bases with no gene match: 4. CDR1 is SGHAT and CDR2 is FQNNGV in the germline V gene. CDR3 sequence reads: CASSRDRGRHEQFF. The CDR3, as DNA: TGTGCCAGCAGCCGGGACAGGGGGCGTCATGAGCAGTTCTTC.

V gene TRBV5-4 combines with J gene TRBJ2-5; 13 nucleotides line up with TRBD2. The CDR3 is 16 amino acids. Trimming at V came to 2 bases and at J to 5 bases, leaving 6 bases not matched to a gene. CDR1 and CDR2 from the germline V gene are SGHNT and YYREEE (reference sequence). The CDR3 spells CASSFITSGRAETQYF. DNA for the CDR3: TGTGCCAGCAGCTTTATAACTAGCGGGAGGGCGGAGACCCAGTACTTC. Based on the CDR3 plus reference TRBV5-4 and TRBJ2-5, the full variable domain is ETGVTQSPTHLIKTRGQQVTLRCSSQSGHNTVSWYQQALGQGPQFIFQYYREEENGRGNFPPRFSGLQFPNYSSELNVNALELDDSALYLCASSFITSGRAETQYFGPGTRLLVL.

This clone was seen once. Here the CDR3 reads CASSMDRGLYQPQHF. For the CDR3, the DNA is TGTGCCAGTAGTATGGACAGGGGCCTCTATCAGCCCCAGCATTTT. V and J are TRBV19 and TRBJ1-5; the match to TRBD1 covers 9 bases. There are 15 residues in the CDR3. The V gene's germline CDR1 is LNHDA and CDR2 SQIVND (reference sequence). Losses at the gene ends were 3 bases for V and 5 bases for J; bases not matched to a gene: 5. The full variable domain, with the rest looked up from reference TRBV19 and TRBJ1-5, is DGGITQSPKYLFRKEGQNVTLSCEQNLNHDAMYWYRQDPGQGLRLIYYSQIVNDFQKGDIAEGYSVSREKKESFPLTVTSAQKNPTAFYLCASSMDRGLYQPQHFGDGTRLSIL.

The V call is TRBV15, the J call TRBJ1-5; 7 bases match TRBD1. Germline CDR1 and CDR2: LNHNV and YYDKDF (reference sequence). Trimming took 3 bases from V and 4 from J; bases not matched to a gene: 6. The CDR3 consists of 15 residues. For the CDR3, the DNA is TGTGCCACCAGCAGGCGAGGGGGCTGGAATCAGCCCCAGCATTTT. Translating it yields CATSRRGGWNQPQHF.

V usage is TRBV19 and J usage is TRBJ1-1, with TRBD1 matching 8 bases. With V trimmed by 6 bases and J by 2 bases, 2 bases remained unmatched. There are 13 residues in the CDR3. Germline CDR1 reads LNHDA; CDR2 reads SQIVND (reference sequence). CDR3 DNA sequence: TGTGCCAGTAGAGGGACAGGTAACACTGAAGCTTTCTTT. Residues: CASRGTGNTEAFF.

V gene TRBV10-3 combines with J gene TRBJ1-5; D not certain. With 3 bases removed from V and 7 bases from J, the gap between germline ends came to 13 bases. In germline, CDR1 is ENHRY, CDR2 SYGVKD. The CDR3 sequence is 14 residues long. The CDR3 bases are TGTGCCATCAGTGATGGAAAGGGAGGGCAGCCCCAGCATTTT. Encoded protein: CAISDGKGGQPQHF.

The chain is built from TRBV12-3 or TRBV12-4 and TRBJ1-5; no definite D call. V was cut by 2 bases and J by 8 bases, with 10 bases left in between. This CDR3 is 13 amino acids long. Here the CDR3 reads CASSLRRGEPQHF. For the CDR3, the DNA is TGTGCCAGCAGTTTACGTCGGGGAGAGCCCCAGCATTTT.

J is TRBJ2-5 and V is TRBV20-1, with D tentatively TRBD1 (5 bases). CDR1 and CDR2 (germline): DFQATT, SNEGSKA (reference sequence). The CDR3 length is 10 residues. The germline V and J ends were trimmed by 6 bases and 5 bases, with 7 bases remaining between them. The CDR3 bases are TGCAGTGCCAAGGGGGAGACCCAGTACTTC. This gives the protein CSAKGETQYF.

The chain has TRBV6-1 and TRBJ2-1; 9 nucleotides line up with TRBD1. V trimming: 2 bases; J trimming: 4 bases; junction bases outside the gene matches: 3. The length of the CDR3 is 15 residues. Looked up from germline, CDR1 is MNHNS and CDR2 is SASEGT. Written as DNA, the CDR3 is TGTGCCAGCAGTGAACCGGGACAGGGTTACAATGAGCAGTTCTTC. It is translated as CASSEPGQGYNEQFF.